The source of this T cell receptor beta chain is a study of Ad26.COV2.S vaccination and SARS-CoV-2 variants. Notes on the study in general: Considerable breadth of spike-specific CD8+ and CD4+ T cell responses has reportedly been documented following vaccination. Vaccine and placebo groups showed comparable non-spike TCR breadth.

CDR3 length: 13 residues. The V segment lost 9 bases and the J segment 0 bases; nucleotides outside the gene matches: 2. CDR1 and CDR2 (germline): MDHEN, SYDVKM. Some clones are missing from TCRdb's copy, which holds only in-frame ones; the method was immunoSEQ multiplex PCR. The table records some 190,000 clones, roughly 89% of them present only once. Note on this clone: What it binds is not known.

The rearrangement joins TRBV28 to TRBJ1-1, with 9 bases aligning to TRBD1. This material consisted of peripheral blood, taken after recovery from COVID-19. The TCR originated in a human donor who had recovered from COVID-19. This chain's CDR3 is CASRQGVNTEAFF. The DNA for the CDR3 is TGTGCCAGTAGACAGGGGGTGAACACTGAAGCTTTCTTT.